A selection of T cell receptor beta chains follows, all from one sample in a study of cytomegalovirus exposure and HLA in healthy donors. Clones were read by immunoSEQ multiplex PCR, and TCRdb kept only the in-frame ones, dropping some. This sample carries roughly 150,000 clones, about 86% of them seen once, and the ten largest clones take 5.7%. Sequencing was carried out using PBMCs. Source of these receptors: a woman aged 25 to 39 in good health and CMV-seronegative. The CDR3 runs from the conserved cysteine through the conserved F or W.

>TRBV5-4
CASSPTSLDEQFF
>TRBV7-3
CASSSRQGAGVETQYF
>TRBV5-6
CASSTRLAGGTYEQYF
>TRBV27
CASSPGITYEQYF
>TRBV27
CASSTLRDFPPTNTGELFF
>TRBV30
CAWGQDTNQPQHF
>TRBV5-4
CASSFRADTQYF
>TRBV28
CASRPTGENYGYTF
>TRBV6-1
CASKVRDRSTDTQYF
>TRBV5-1
CASSLDGGNYNEQFF
>TRBV5-1
CASSLLSGQGARELFF
>TRBV9
CASSVSPDRVGYGYTF
>TRBV7-7
CASSQRINSPLHF
>TRBV11-2
CASSFAAAAEAFF
>TRBV7-9
CASGHGRGNTEAFF
>TRBV30
CAWSERLGTEAFF
>TRBV15
CATSRGAALSYNEQFF
>TRBV11-3
CASSLVTGELFF
>TRBV5-4
CASSSPGPINTEAFF
>TRBV15
CATSRGGRLAGVGETQYF
>TRBV7-9
CASSGARTYEQYF
>TRBV10-3
CAISESGQKNSPLHF
>TRBV6-4
CASSDSVAGNTGELFF
>TRBV18
CASSPPGDYEQYF
>TRBV5-1
CASSFGGPSNEQFF
>TRBV6-5
CASSYLGGGLNTEAFF
>TRBV7-8
CASSRPGLAGSGGELFF
>TRBV13
CASSLGLGHTSTDTQYF
>TRBV7-9
CASSPRRDGTEAFF
>TRBV19
CASSRPQSGSYSYEQYF
>TRBV6-5
CASSYGLGAYEQYF
>TRBV28
CASSLMGGMDTIYF
>TRBV6-5
CASSLFGGYYEQYF
>TRBV10-3
CAIAPAGGAYEQYF